This T cell receptor (beta chain) was documented in a study of T cell responses to AZD1222 COVID-19 vaccine (dated by TCRdb to the early 2020s). A note on the overall study: AZD1222 recipients whose second dose came at about 4 weeks and those whose second dose came at about 12 weeks were combined into one group, since spike-specific TCR depth and breadth did not differ between the two schedules. A total of 233 trial participants underwent TCR sequencing, of whom approximately 210 received two doses of AZD1222 and about 25 received two doses of the MenACWY control vaccine. Trial participants were enrolled by age into subgroups of 18-55, 56-69 and 70-plus years, and around 140, 26 and 57 TCR-sequenced participants, respectively, were included in these subgroups.

The CDR3 regions of human TCRbeta chains were analyzed by immunosequencing. On the authors' methods: TCRs in the repertoires were compared against a reference library of SARS-CoV-2-specific TCRs that had been generated with the MIRA antigen-specificity platform. Breadth was defined as the fraction of unique TCRs that were SARS-CoV-2-associated, and depth was defined as the fraction of total T cells that were SARS-CoV-2-associated. Each spike-specific TCR was assigned to its reactive spike region and to a CD4 or CD8 class using the MIRA data. Log10-transformed breadth and depth values were compared by one-way ANOVA with Sidak's multiple comparisons tests. TCRdb mirrors the immuneACCESS table, restricted to in-frame sequences. Some clones are absent from its copies; in checked studies, under half trace to an unresolved V gene, and the reason for the others is unknown. D and trimming were read from the DNA, whereas the V and J calls and clone size are those reported in that table. This sample holds 95,000 to 110,000 clones; about nine tenths were observed only once. Roughly 42% of the sample is in the top ten clones.

Of note for this clone: No cognate antigen has been identified for it. Nothing much larger sits one base from this clone, and base qualities are not available.

V is pruned by 7 bases and J by 8 bases, leaving 9 bases of the junction without a gene match. The CDR3, cysteine through phenylalanine, is 12 amino acids long. Only CDR3 DNA remains: 36 bases, in frame from the first base. Taken from the germline V gene, the CDR1 and CDR2 loops are SQVTM and ANQGSEA. On the study overall, not on this receptor specifically: Participants were mostly white British, with more females than males. The authors suggested clonal diversity may have been underestimated. No day 14 peak-response samples were available, so repertoires were characterized only after the peak T cell response. The vaccine-associated CD4 TCRs covered the entire spike protein, and the dominant responses fell in regions 160-218 and 743-854. Spike-specific TCR breadth and depth rose significantly after two AZD1222 doses compared with day 0 and with MenACWY recipients. Only five to seven AZD1222 recipients were SARS-CoV-2 seropositive at baseline, limiting conclusions about previously exposed vaccinees. The 56-69-year group was small, and its depth increase did not reach significance, likely because of low power. Reportedly, close to half of the unique spike-specific TCRs recognized epitopes lying outside the regions that are mutated in the B.1.351 and B.1.1.7 variants.

The time point label corresponds to: baseline before first vaccination. Samples from vaccinated people were obtained from the UK trials COV001 and COV002, which included a single-blind randomized controlled phase 2/3 trial of AZD1222 (ChAdOx1 nCoV-19) in healthy adults. For TCRbeta chain sequencing, PBMC samples from trial participants were taken at day 0 and at day 28 after the second dose. Sequenced here: peripheral blood, sampled on day 0 of AZD1222 vaccination. The V and J genes are TRBV29-1 and TRBJ1-1, and TRBD1 matches 8 of the central bases. This receptor was obtained from an adult in good health. In nucleotide form, the sequence is TGCAGCGCCCACAGGGGGTTGGGCGAAGCTTTCTTT. Its protein reads: CSAHRGLGEAFF.